Listed here are 21 T cell receptor beta chains from one sample, sequenced in a study of resident and recirculating memory T cells in vitiligo. Some clones are missing from TCRdb's copy, which holds only in-frame ones; the method was immunoSEQ multiplex PCR. The sample yields roughly 40,000 clones, approximately 91% seen once. Sequenced: blood. These receptors originate from a male donor with vitiligo.

CDR3 sequence reads: CASSVGGGAGETQYF. In DNA, the CDR3 is TGTGCCAGCAGCGTAGGCGGGGGGGCCGGAGAGACCCAGTACTTC. The chain has TRBV9 and TRBJ2-5; 9 bases agree with TRBD2. Germline CDR1 and CDR2: SGDLS and YYNGEE. V gave up 0 bases and J gave up 4 bases; unmatched junction bases: 4. The CDR3 consists of 15 residues.

The chain carries TRBV7-6 and TRBJ1-2, with TRBD1 identical over 7 bases. The CDR3 runs 15 residues. The germline V gene encodes CDR1 SGHVS and CDR2 FNYEAQ. V shed 5 bases and J 7 bases; nucleotides not matched to a gene: 13. The CDR3 protein is CASSPDRMGLRGYTF. For the CDR3, the DNA is TGTGCCAGCAGCCCGGACAGGATGGGTTTGCGTGGCTACACCTTC. The full variable domain, rest sourced from reference TRBV7-6 and TRBJ1-2, is GAGVSQSPRYKVTKRGQDVALRCDPISGHVSLYWYRQALGQGPEFLTYFNYEAQQDKSGLPNDRFSAERPEGSISTLTIQRTEQRDSAMYRCASSPDRMGLRGYTFGSGTRLTVV.

The rearrangement links TRBV5-8 to TRBJ2-5; D unclear. Trimming took off 0 bases at V and 1 base at J, with 13 bases between the two ends. The CDR3 is 16 amino acids. Germline V gene sequence: CDR1 SGHTS, CDR2 YDEGEE. CDR3 sequence reads: CASSLELLLVQETQYF. The CDR3 nucleotides read TGTGCCAGCAGCTTGGAGCTACTCCTCGTCCAAGAGACCCAGTACTTC. The full variable domain, rest sourced from reference TRBV5-8 and TRBJ2-5, is EAGVTQSPTHLIKTRGQQATLRCSPISGHTSVYWYQQALGLGLQFLLWYDEGEERNRGNFPPRFSGRQFPNYSSELNVNALELEDSALYLCASSLELLLVQETQYFGPGTRLLVL.

The chain carries TRBV10-3 and TRBJ2-3, with 7 positions matching TRBD2. The CDR3 is 15 amino acids. The V and J ends lost 4 bases and 0 bases, in that order; junction bases with no gene match: 4. The germline gives CDR1 ENHRY, CDR2 SYGVKD. The CDR3 protein is CAISGYSGSTDTQYF. The CDR3 nucleotides are TGTGCCATCAGTGGATATAGCGGGAGCACAGATACGCAGTATTTT.

This chain links TRBV5-1 with TRBJ2-5, with a weak D call TRBD1 (6 bases). This CDR3 contains 13 residues. The germline V gene has CDR1 SGHRS and CDR2 YFSETQ. V lost 4 bases, J lost 2 bases, and 9 bases lay in between. The CDR3 DNA reads as TGCGCCAGCAGCATTACAGGGCAAGAGACCCAGTACTTC. Protein: CASSITGQETQYF.

J is TRBJ1-6 and V is TRBV30; D remains ambiguous. Germline CDR1 and CDR2: GTSNPN and SVGIG (reference sequence). V was shortened by 3 bases and J by 14 bases, with 11 bases between the two germline ends. The CDR3 totals 11 residues. The CDR3 nucleotides read TGTGCCTGGAGGGTGGAGAGGACCCTCCACTTT. Protein: CAWRVERTLHF.

The chain combines TRBV7-3 with TRBJ2-1, with 13 bases identical to TRBD2. The J segment lost 6 bases and the V segment lost 5 bases, leaving 25 bases of the junction unmatched. The CDR3 runs 22 residues. Germline CDR1 reads SGHTA; CDR2 reads FQGTGA. The CDR3: CASSRRPLTSGGAAPERNEQFF. The CDR3 DNA reads TGTGCCAGCAGCCGGAGACCCCTCACTAGCGGGGGGGCGGCCCCCGAGCGCAATGAGCAGTTCTTC.

This clone showed up just once. The V call is TRBV18, the J call TRBJ1-2, with D possibly TRBD1 on 6 matching bases. Trimming took 2 bases from V and 1 from J, leaving 11 bases between them. CDR3 length equals 15 residues. Germline assignment: CDR1 KGHSH and CDR2 LQKENI. CDR3 bases: TGTGCCAGCTCACCAATTCCAGGGGTTAACTATGGCTACACCTTC. As protein: CASSPIPGVNYGYTF.

This clone occurred a few times. The V gene is TRBV7-9, the J gene TRBJ2-7, with 10 bases fitting TRBD1. The CDR3 covers 14 residues. Germline CDR1 and CDR2: SEHNR and FQNEAQ (reference sequence). V was pared by 6 bases and J by 6 bases, with 8 bases of the junction left unmatched. As DNA, the CDR3 is TGTGCCAGCAGTTTGGCCGGGACAGGGGTCGAGCAGTACTTC. Encoded protein: CASSLAGTGVEQYF.

V usage is TRBV2 and J usage is TRBJ1-6, with D uncertain. The V gene's germline CDR1 is SNHLY and CDR2 FYNNEI. V was pared by 4 bases and J by 10 bases, with 17 bases between. CDR3 length: 15 residues. CDR3 coding DNA: TGTGCCAGCAGTGCATTATGGGCCCCGGGGTCACCCCTCCACTTT. It encodes CASSALWAPGSPLHF.

This clone was seen only once. V usage is TRBV7-6 and J usage is TRBJ2-5; D is undetermined. The ends were cut back, 4 bases at V and 1 base at J, with 19 bases in the middle. The CDR3 spans 17 residues. Germline V CDR1 and CDR2: SGHVS, FNYEAQ. The CDR3 reads CASSSLPSSQAQETQYF. The CDR3 DNA reads TGTGCCAGCAGCTCTCTCCCCTCTTCTCAGGCCCAAGAGACCCAGTACTTC.

In this sample, this clone turned up a few times. The chain joins TRBV12-5 to TRBJ1-6, with TRBD1 matching 7 bases. The CDR3 sequence is 15 residues long. Germline CDR1 is LGHNT and CDR2 is FRNRAP. V lost 0 bases and J lost 7; bases outside the gene matches: 3. The CDR3 protein is CASGLVLQGNSPLHF. CDR3 nucleotides: TGTGCTAGTGGTTTGGTATTACAGGGGAATTCACCCCTCCACTTT.

This clone was counted only a few times. This rearrangement joins TRBV6-5 to TRBJ1-6; the D gene is possibly TRBD1 (6 bases). V lost 10 bases, J lost 7 bases, and 11 bases lay in between. Germline CDR1 reads MNHEY; CDR2 reads SVGAGI. This CDR3 contains 12 residues. CDR3 loop: CATDRWNSPLHF. The DNA of the CDR3 is TGTGCCACCGACAGGTGGAATTCACCCCTCCACTTT.

The V and J genes are TRBV5-6 and TRBJ2-3; D is uncertain. Germline values: CDR1 SGHDT, CDR2 YYEEEE. There are 12 residues in the CDR3. V shed 2 bases and J shed 3 bases, with 4 bases lying between them. Here the CDR3 DNA reads TGTGCCAGCAGCTTCGGGACAGATACGCAGTATTTT. Translating it yields CASSFGTDTQYF.

This clone has a single count. This chain connects TRBV4-3 to TRBJ1-6; TRBD1 matches 7 bases. After removal of 0 bases from V and 11 bases from J, the junction contained 4 bases not matched to a gene. The CDR3 spans 14 residues. Germline loops: CDR1 LGHNA, CDR2 YSLEER. CDR3 sequence reads: CASSQDTGEAPLHF. CDR3 DNA: TGCGCCAGCAGCCAAGATACAGGGGAAGCACCCCTCCACTTT.

This clone has just one count. The genes are TRBV7-9 and TRBJ1-1; D is unresolved. V lost 5 bases and J 5 bases, leaving 15 bases between the germline ends. Germline V gene lookup returns CDR1 SEHNR and CDR2 FQNEAQ (reference sequence). The CDR3 is made up of 14 amino acids. In nucleotides, the CDR3 is TGTGCCAGCAGCCGCCCGCCCTCGGGAACTGAAGCTTTCTTT. Translating it yields CASSRPPSGTEAFF.

The chain combines TRBV5-1 with TRBJ2-1; maybe TRBD1 (5 bases). Germline CDR1 reads SGHRS; CDR2 reads YFSETQ. The length of the CDR3 is 14 residues. Between the trimmed V and J ends, which lost 0 bases and 6 bases, there was a span of 10 bases. Here the CDR3 DNA reads TGCGCCAGCAGCTTGGGGCAGGGAATCAATGAGCAGTTCTTC. Its translation is CASSLGQGINEQFF.

The rearrangement uses TRBV5-1 and TRBJ2-5; TRBD1 agrees at 7 bases. The CDR3 consists of 13 residues. Germline V gene lookup returns CDR1 SGHRS and CDR2 YFSETQ. V gave up 5 bases and J gave up 1 base; unmatched junction bases: 2. The CDR3 DNA follows: TGCGCCAGCAGTAGGACAGGCCAAGAGACCCAGTACTTC. It specifies CASSRTGQETQYF. The full variable domain, completed using reference TRBV5-1 and TRBJ2-5, is KAGVTQTPRYLIKTRGQQVTLSCSPISGHRSVSWYQQTPGQGLQFLFEYFSETQRNKGNFPGRFSGRQFSNSRSEMNVSTLELGDSALYLCASSRTGQETQYFGPGTRLLVL.

The CDR3 loop is CASSPGTSGVTGELFF. CDR3 coding DNA: TGTGCCAGCAGCCCCGGGACTAGCGGGGTGACCGGGGAGCTGTTTTTT. The rearrangement links TRBV11-3 to TRBJ2-2, with 13 bases lining up with TRBD2. The CDR3 has 16 residues. The V gene's germline CDR1 is SGHNT and CDR2 YENEEA. Trimming at V came to 5 bases and at J to 5 bases, leaving 5 bases not matched to a gene.

This clone was recorded only once. The gene calls are TRBV7-8 and TRBJ1-6, with D possibly being TRBD1 (6 bases). The length of the CDR3 is 15 residues. CDR1 and CDR2 (germline): SGHVS, FQNEAQ. V lost 6 bases and J 2 bases, leaving 11 bases between the germline ends. As DNA, the CDR3 is TGTGCCAGCAGTAGACAGGACCCCTATAATTCACCCCTCCACTTT. Translated: CASSRQDPYNSPLHF.

J is TRBJ2-5 and V is TRBV18, with 7 bases aligning to TRBD2. V lost 6 bases to trimming and J lost 5 bases; unmatched junction nucleotides: 9. The V gene's germline CDR1 is KGHSH and CDR2 LQKENI. This CDR3 has 14 residues. As DNA, the CDR3 is TGTGCCAGCTCCCCGAATAGCGGGTTGGAGACCCAGTACTTC. Amino acids: CASSPNSGLETQYF.